This passage covers 30 T cell receptor beta chains from one sample sequenced in a study of radiotherapy plus CTLA-4 blockade in lung cancer. Produced via immunoSEQ multiplex PCR; TCRdb's table is partial and in-frame only. The sample yields 50,000 to 70,000 clones, 70% to 80% seen once. This specimen consisted of peripheral blood, obtained from a patient treated with radiotherapy plus ipilimumab. The receptors stem from a human donor with non-small cell lung cancer who had a partial response to radiotherapy plus ipilimumab.

J is TRBJ2-5 and V is TRBV2, with TRBD1 as a possible D gene (6 bases). CDR3 length equals 16 residues. The germline CDR1 and CDR2 sequences are SNHLY and FYNNEI. V shed 6 bases and J shed 0 bases, with 17 bases lying between them. The CDR3 coding sequence is TGTGCCAGCAGATACAGGGTGGTAGGGGACCAAGAGACCCAGTACTTC. It encodes CASRYRVVGDQETQYF.

V usage is TRBV28 and J usage is TRBJ2-2; 12 positions match TRBD1. With 6 bases clipped from V and 5 bases from J, the junction kept 4 bases outside the gene matches. This CDR3 region has 15 residues. Germline loops: CDR1 MDHEN, CDR2 SYDVKM. DNA for the CDR3: TGTGCCAGCAGGGGGACAGGGGGCGAAACCGGGGAGCTGTTTTTT. It specifies CASRGTGGETGELFF.

The chain carries TRBV14 and TRBJ1-2; 7 bases are shared with TRBD1. CDR3 length: 15 amino acids. The germline V gene has CDR1 SGHDN and CDR2 FVKESK. The ends lost 8 bases at V and 1 base at J; junction bases unmatched: 10. The CDR3 DNA follows: TGTGCCAGCTGTAGGTCGGGGACAGTTAACTATGGCTACACCTTC. Amino acids: CASCRSGTVNYGYTF.

V gene TRBV4-1 combines with J gene TRBJ1-1; 7 nucleotides align to TRBD1. The V and J ends lost 4 bases and 1 base, in that order; junction bases with no gene match: 9. The CDR3 has 16 amino acids. From germline, CDR1 is MGHRA and CDR2 YSYEKL. CDR3 nucleotide sequence: TGCGCCAGCAGCCCTGAACCGGGACAGAGGAACACTGAAGCTTTCTTT. Encoded protein: CASSPEPGQRNTEAFF.

This clone was seen a handful of times. The genes are TRBV9 and TRBJ2-2, with 8 bases fitting TRBD1. The germline CDR1 and CDR2 sequences are SGDLS and YYNGEE. This CDR3 is built from 17 residues. The V and J ends lost 0 bases and 4 bases, in that order; junction bases with no gene match: 8. The CDR3 loop is CASSVAGGTGSTGELFF. The CDR3 nucleotides read TGTGCCAGCAGCGTAGCTGGAGGGACAGGTTCCACCGGGGAGCTGTTTTTT. The entire variable domain, with the rest obtained from reference TRBV9 and TRBJ2-2, is as follows: DSGVTQTPKHLITATGQRVTLRCSPRSGDLSVYWYQQSLDQGLQFLIQYYNGEERAKGNILERFSAQQFPDLHSELNLSSLELGDSALYFCASSVAGGTGSTGELFFGEGSRLTVL.

In this sample, this clone turned up once. The rearrangement uses TRBV5-4 and TRBJ2-3, with D possibly being TRBD2 (6 bases). Germline V gene lookup returns CDR1 SGHNT and CDR2 YYREEE (reference sequence). The CDR3 has 17 amino acids. V dropped 2 bases and J dropped 5 bases, with 21 bases sitting between them. As DNA, the CDR3 is TGTGCCAGCAGCTTATCCGCCAGCGGGCCAGAGAAAGATACGCAGTATTTT. Translating it yields CASSLSASGPEKDTQYF.

This sequence joins TRBV6-5 and TRBJ2-7; 8 positions agree with TRBD1. CDR3 size: 15 residues. Germline V lookup: CDR1 MNHEY, CDR2 SVGAGI. J gave up 6 bases and V 5 bases, and 12 bases lay outside the gene matches. The chain's CDR3 is CASSQTGTGHAEQYF. DNA of the CDR3: TGTGCCAGCAGTCAAACCGGGACAGGCCATGCCGAGCAGTACTTC.

In its sample, this clone was seen a few times. This chain connects TRBV5-1 to TRBJ2-2; D ambiguous. CDR1 and CDR2 from the germline V gene are SGHRS and YFSETQ. V gave up 0 bases and J gave up 5 bases, with 5 bases separating them. This CDR3 is built from 13 residues. CDR3 nucleotides: TGCGCCAGCAGCTTGGACGGGACCGGGGAGCTGTTTTTT. It yields the protein CASSLDGTGELFF.

This chain uses TRBV6-1 with TRBJ1-1; D remains unclear. The germline gives CDR1 MNHNS, CDR2 SASEGT. Trimming took off 6 bases at V and 0 bases at J, with 14 bases between the two ends. The CDR3 loop spans 15 amino acids. CDR3: CASRSQLLMNTEAFF. Here the CDR3 DNA reads TGTGCCAGCAGATCACAGCTTCTTATGAACACTGAAGCTTTCTTT.

The CDR3 nucleotides read TGTGCCAGCAGACCGGACAGCTCCTACGAGCAGTACTTC. Translated: CASRPDSSYEQYF. V usage is TRBV28 and J usage is TRBJ2-7; possibly TRBD1 for D (6 bases). Germline V gives CDR1 MDHEN, CDR2 SYDVKM. Between the trimmed V and J ends, which lost 6 bases and 0 bases, there was a span of 9 bases. This CDR3 comprises 13 residues.

The V gene is TRBV6-5, the J gene TRBJ2-7; TRBD1 matches 10 bases. There are 14 residues in the CDR3. From germline, CDR1 is MNHEY and CDR2 SVGAGI. V was clipped by 4 bases and J by 4 bases; unmatched bases: 4. Here the CDR3 DNA reads TGTGCCAGCAGTTCGACAGGGGGCTGGTACGAGCAGTACTTC. Translating gives CASSSTGGWYEQYF.

The sample holds one count of this clone. CDR3 amino acids: CASSPGFGFASTDTQYF. The CDR3 nucleotides read TGTGCCAGCAGCCCCGGGTTCGGATTTGCGAGCACAGATACGCAGTATTTT. J is TRBJ2-3 and V is TRBV27; no clear D gene. CDR3 size: 17 residues. Trimming cost V 6 bases and J 0 bases, with 19 bases left between them. CDR1 is MNHEY and CDR2 is SMNVEV in the germline V gene (reference sequence).

This chain links TRBV30 with TRBJ1-1; 9 bases agree with TRBD1. CDR3 length: 15 residues. CDR1 is GTSNPN, CDR2 SVGIG, per germline (reference sequence). The V gene end was trimmed by 4 bases and the J gene end by 6 bases; junction bases not matched to a gene: 12. CDR3 sequence reads: CAWTSLGQGTAEAFF. CDR3 nucleotides: TGTGCCTGGACTTCCCTAGGACAGGGGACGGCTGAAGCTTTCTTT. The full variable domain, its missing parts supplied by reference TRBV30 and TRBJ1-1, is SQTIHQWPATLVQPVGSPLSLECTVEGTSNPNLYWYRQAAGRGLQLLFYSVGIGQISSEVPQNLSASRPQDRQFILSSKKLLLSDSGFYLCAWTSLGQGTAEAFFGQGTRLTVV.

This clone was recorded once. The rearrangement links TRBV29-1 to TRBJ1-5; 7 bases map to TRBD1. CDR1 and CDR2 from the germline V gene are SQVTM and ANQGSEA. Losses at the gene ends were 6 bases for V and 0 bases for J; bases not matched to a gene: 11. The CDR3 length is 16 residues. The CDR3 here is CSVQGQVGDSNQPQHF. The CDR3 DNA reads TGCAGCGTACAAGGACAGGTGGGCGATAGCAATCAGCCCCAGCATTTT.

The J gene is TRBJ1-1, the V gene TRBV5-6, with D unresolved. CDR1 is SGHDT, CDR2 YYEEEE, per germline. Trimming removed 1 base at V and 5 bases at J, with 12 bases between. The CDR3 covers 14 residues. CDR3 in DNA: TGTGCCAGCAGCTTGATAGGCGGGGAGACTGAAGCTTTCTTT. Its translation is CASSLIGGETEAFF.

This chain uses TRBV5-1 with TRBJ1-1; possible D gene TRBD1, 5 bases. V was shortened by 1 base and J by 1 base, with 5 bases between the two germline ends. CDR3 length: 13 amino acids. In germline, CDR1 is SGHRS, CDR2 YFSETQ. The CDR3 DNA follows: TGCGCCAGCAGCTTGACAGGGAACACTGAAGCTTTCTTT. Protein sequence: CASSLTGNTEAFF.

The V and J genes are TRBV10-3 and TRBJ2-7, with 7 nucleotides matching TRBD1. The CDR3 covers 12 residues. With V trimmed by 11 bases and J by 0 bases, 4 bases remained unmatched. Per germline, CDR1 ENHRY and CDR2 SYGVKD. The CDR3 DNA sequence: TGTGCCGTCCGGGACAGCTCCTACGAGCAGTACTTC. Protein: CAVRDSSYEQYF.

This sequence joins TRBV2 and TRBJ1-4; D might be TRBD1 (5 bases). Germline CDR1 SNHLY, CDR2 FYNNEI. CDR3 length: 14 residues. V lost 1 base to trimming and J lost 3 bases, with 6 bases between them. This CDR3 reads CASSEDRSNEKLFF. In nucleotides, the CDR3 is TGTGCCAGCAGTGAAGACAGGTCTAATGAAAAACTGTTTTTT. The full variable domain, completed using reference TRBV2 and TRBJ1-4, is EPEVTQTPSHQVTQMGQEVILRCVPISNHLYFYWYRQILGQKVEFLVSFYNNEISEKSEIFDDQFSVERPDGSNFTLKIRSTKLEDSAMYFCASSEDRSNEKLFFGSGTQLSVL.

Concerning this clone: An end of the junction does not agree with germline; a read error may underlie this. The same CDR3 is also encoded by other DNA sequences in this sample. The chain couples TRBV7-6 to TRBJ2-1; TRBD2 matches at 11 bases. Germline-derived CDR1 and CDR2 are SGHVS and FNYEAQ. The CDR3 length is 18 residues. The CDR3 DNA reads TGTGCTAGCAGCCCGAGTTGGGCTAGCGGGGGGTATCACGATGAGCAGTTCTTC. As protein: CASSPSWASGGYHDEQFF.

The chain joins TRBV6-5 to TRBJ2-5; 10 nucleotides line up with TRBD2. Germline V CDR1 and CDR2: MNHEY, SVGAGI. CDR3 length: 14 amino acids. The V and J ends lost 6 bases and 5 bases, in that order; junction bases with no gene match: 6. The CDR3 loop is CASRNSGGRETQYF. The CDR3 bases are TGTGCCAGCAGGAATAGCGGGGGGCGGGAGACCCAGTACTTC.

This clone turned up a few times. This chain joins TRBV5-4 and TRBJ2-2; D remains unclear. From germline, CDR1 is SGHNT and CDR2 YYREEE (reference sequence). The CDR3 extends over 15 amino acids. V lost 4 bases, J lost 0 bases, and 10 bases lay in between. The DNA of the CDR3 is TGTGCCAGCAGCCTGGCAGTGGCGAACACCGGGGAGCTGTTTTTT. Protein sequence: CASSLAVANTGELFF.

CDR3 DNA sequence: TGTGCCAGCACCGTCGGACAGGCGGCTCTCTACGAGCAGTACTTC. It encodes CASTVGQAALYEQYF. The genes are TRBV7-2 and TRBJ2-7; TRBD1 matches at 7 bases. V lost 7 bases to trimming and J lost 3 bases; unmatched junction nucleotides: 12. The CDR3 spans 15 residues. Germline lookup yields CDR1 SGHTA and CDR2 FQGNSA.

CDR3: CASSFGWDRETYGYTF. The CDR3, as DNA: TGCGCCAGCAGCTTCGGTTGGGACAGGGAGACCTATGGCTACACCTTC. V usage is TRBV5-1 and J usage is TRBJ1-2; TRBD1 matches at 9 bases. Germline lookup yields CDR1 SGHRS and CDR2 YFSETQ. This CDR3 has 16 residues. After removal of 2 bases from V and 4 bases from J, the junction contained 9 bases not matched to a gene. Full variable domain (rest looked up from reference TRBV5-1 and TRBJ1-2): KAGVTQTPRYLIKTRGQQVTLSCSPISGHRSVSWYQQTPGQGLQFLFEYFSETQRNKGNFPGRFSGRQFSNSRSEMNVSTLELGDSALYLCASSFGWDRETYGYTFGSGTRLTVV.

The gene calls are TRBV18 and TRBJ1-2; D unresolved. CDR3 length equals 13 residues. Trimming took off 4 bases at V and 0 bases at J, with 6 bases between the two ends. CDR1 is KGHSH and CDR2 is LQKENI in the germline V gene. This CDR3 reads CASSLRANYGYTF. CDR3 coding DNA: TGTGCCAGCTCACTCCGGGCTAACTATGGCTACACCTTC.

This clone is medium-sized. The V call is TRBV4-1, the J call TRBJ1-1, with a tentative D call TRBD1 (6 bases). CDR3 length equals 16 residues. The ends were cut back, 1 base at V and 0 bases at J, with 12 bases in the middle. Per germline, CDR1 MGHRA and CDR2 YSYEKL. CDR3 sequence reads: CASSQVGAQVNTEAFF. DNA of the CDR3: TGCGCCAGCAGCCAAGTGGGGGCTCAAGTGAACACTGAAGCTTTCTTT.

This chain uses TRBV5-1 with TRBJ2-5, with a weak D call TRBD1 (5 bases). Trimming removed 2 bases from V and 1 base from J, with 18 bases in between. CDR1 and CDR2 from the germline V gene are SGHRS and YFSETQ. The CDR3 has 17 amino acids. CDR3: CASSFFGQRQPQETQYF. As DNA, the CDR3 is TGCGCCAGCAGCTTTTTTGGGCAAAGACAGCCCCAAGAGACCCAGTACTTC.

The rearrangement links TRBV7-8 to TRBJ1-5; TRBD1 matches at 10 bases. Germline V gene lookup returns CDR1 SGHVS and CDR2 FQNEAQ. The CDR3 has 15 residues. The trim removed 5 bases at V and 5 bases at J, leaving 6 bases unmatched. The CDR3: CASSRSDRGDQPQHF. For the CDR3, the DNA is TGTGCCAGCAGCCGATCGGACAGGGGGGATCAGCCCCAGCATTTT.

This clone was observed a handful of times. This chain links TRBV6-1 with TRBJ1-2; TRBD1 might be the D (5 bases). Germline V gene lookup returns CDR1 MNHNS and CDR2 SASEGT. Trimming removed 5 bases from V and 5 bases from J, with 15 bases in between. This CDR3 is 14 amino acids long. CDR3 sequence: CASSPRGLRYGYTF. In nucleotides, the CDR3 is TGTGCCAGCAGTCCCCGGGGACTGAGATATGGCTACACCTTC.

This clone was picked up a small number of times. The chain employs TRBV7-8 and TRBJ1-3, with D unresolved. Germline V gene lookup returns CDR1 SGHVS and CDR2 FQNEAQ. V was clipped by 3 bases and J by 4 bases, with 16 bases between them. CDR3 length equals 16 residues. The CDR3 region is CASSLLRSRSGNTIYF. The CDR3 bases are TGTGCCAGCAGCTTGTTACGTTCGAGATCCGGAAACACCATATATTTT.

In its sample, this clone was seen once. The gene calls are TRBV5-1 and TRBJ1-3, with D possibly being TRBD1 (6 bases). There are 17 residues in the CDR3. Trimming stripped 0 bases from V and 0 bases from J, with 13 bases between. Per the germline V gene, CDR1 is SGHRS and CDR2 is YFSETQ. DNA of the CDR3: TGCGCCAGCAGCTTGGATCCGGACAGTATCTCTGGAAACACCATATATTTT. Residues: CASSLDPDSISGNTIYF. Complete variable domain (other parts from reference TRBV5-1 and TRBJ1-3): KAGVTQTPRYLIKTRGQQVTLSCSPISGHRSVSWYQQTPGQGLQFLFEYFSETQRNKGNFPGRFSGRQFSNSRSEMNVSTLELGDSALYLCASSLDPDSISGNTIYFGEGSWLTVV.